These T cell receptor beta chains were read from a single sample in a study of shared clonotypes between healthy human individuals. Only in-frame clones appear in the TCRdb table, and some are missing; sequencing was by immunoSEQ multiplex PCR. This table has 2 million to 2.5 million clones, around 90% appearing once. Sequencing was performed on naive CD4+ T cells from PBMCs. The source of these receptors is a man between 18 and 29 years old in good health. Some clones in this sample may be carry-over from other donors' samples. The conserved cysteine and the conserved F or W are not part of the CDR3 here. Fields, in order: D gene, J gene, V gene, CDR3 protein. A D gene is named only where the DNA matches it firmly.

d_gene: .
j_gene: TRBJ2-5
v_gene: TRBV7-2
CDR3aa: ASSYRETQY

d_gene: TRBD1
j_gene: TRBJ2-2
v_gene: TRBV7-2
CDR3aa: ASSPGQGYTGELF

d_gene: TRBD1
j_gene: TRBJ1-4
v_gene: TRBV15
CDR3aa: ATSNRDRGRLNEKLF

d_gene: .
j_gene: TRBJ2-3
v_gene: TRBV25-1
CDR3aa: ASSESFTGDTQY

d_gene: .
j_gene: TRBJ1-1
v_gene: TRBV28
CDR3aa: ASSLYLPSGEAF

d_gene: .
j_gene: TRBJ1-1
v_gene: TRBV7-9
CDR3aa: ASQTQGDTEAF

d_gene: .
j_gene: TRBJ2-3
v_gene: TRBV7-9
CDR3aa: ASSLAQHTDTQY

d_gene: .
j_gene: TRBJ1-2
v_gene: TRBV18
CDR3aa: ASSPPQGHNYGYT

d_gene: .
j_gene: TRBJ1-5
v_gene: TRBV27
CDR3aa: ASSLNSPGVDQPQH

d_gene: TRBD2
j_gene: TRBJ2-1
v_gene: TRBV27
CDR3aa: ASSFSRLAGSSYNEQF

d_gene: .
j_gene: TRBJ1-2
v_gene: TRBV7-9
CDR3aa: ASSLARGRERGYT

d_gene: .
j_gene: TRBJ2-1
v_gene: TRBV9
CDR3aa: ASSVDGDINNEQF

d_gene: .
j_gene: TRBJ1-4
v_gene: TRBV19
CDR3aa: ASRDLRGRSEKLF

d_gene: .
j_gene: TRBJ1-2
v_gene: TRBV28
CDR3aa: ASSLYTGNYGYT

d_gene: TRBD2
j_gene: TRBJ2-2
v_gene: TRBV28
CDR3aa: ASSKGTSGAGELF

d_gene: .
j_gene: TRBJ2-7
v_gene: TRBV11-1
CDR3aa: ASSPRWNGYEQY

d_gene: .
j_gene: TRBJ1-2
v_gene: TRBV9
CDR3aa: ASSKANYGYT

d_gene: .
j_gene: TRBJ2-2
v_gene: TRBV28
CDR3aa: ASRWGADTGELF

d_gene: .
j_gene: TRBJ1-2
v_gene: TRBV7-9
CDR3aa: ASSLAGSGMYGYT

d_gene: TRBD1
j_gene: TRBJ1-1
v_gene: TRBV28
CDR3aa: ASSTTGATEAF

d_gene: .
j_gene: TRBJ2-7
v_gene: TRBV11-1
CDR3aa: ASSSSRGATAD

d_gene: TRBD2
j_gene: TRBJ2-2
v_gene: TRBV9
CDR3aa: ASSVRTGGTGELF

d_gene: .
j_gene: TRBJ2-1
v_gene: TRBV28
CDR3aa: ASKRETFYNEQF

d_gene: TRBD1
j_gene: TRBJ2-3
v_gene: TRBV28
CDR3aa: ASRGDRSLSTDTQY

d_gene: .
j_gene: TRBJ1-2
v_gene: TRBV28
CDR3aa: ASSPPTGALSSGYT

d_gene: TRBD1
j_gene: TRBJ2-5
v_gene: TRBV7-9
CDR3aa: ASSFQTGGLRETQY

d_gene: .
j_gene: TRBJ1-5
v_gene: TRBV18
CDR3aa: ASTDLTGNQPQH

d_gene: .
j_gene: TRBJ1-1
v_gene: TRBV11-2
CDR3aa: ASSPTSPLTEAF

d_gene: TRBD1
j_gene: TRBJ2-7
v_gene: TRBV18
CDR3aa: ASSPGQGASYEQY

d_gene: .
j_gene: TRBJ2-7
v_gene: TRBV2
CDR3aa: ATQEAGVVEQY

d_gene: .
j_gene: TRBJ2-7
v_gene: TRBV5-1
CDR3aa: ASSWGLGEQY

d_gene: .
j_gene: TRBJ2-3
v_gene: TRBV7-2
CDR3aa: ASSLYRSTDTQY

d_gene: .
j_gene: TRBJ2-2
v_gene: TRBV5-8
CDR3aa: ASTARLVAGELF

d_gene: .
j_gene: TRBJ2-1
v_gene: TRBV5-1
CDR3aa: ASRNTGSSYNEQF

d_gene: .
j_gene: TRBJ1-3
v_gene: TRBV28
CDR3aa: ASTLRSGNTIY

d_gene: TRBD1
j_gene: TRBJ2-7
v_gene: TRBV28
CDR3aa: ASSFPLTGGWEQY

d_gene: .
j_gene: TRBJ1-4
v_gene: TRBV7-9
CDR3aa: ASSGRGATNEKLF

d_gene: .
j_gene: TRBJ1-1
v_gene: TRBV29-1
CDR3aa: SVERPSAAF

d_gene: TRBD1
j_gene: TRBJ1-5
v_gene: TRBV29-1
CDR3aa: SVVGQGDQPQH

d_gene: .
j_gene: TRBJ2-5
v_gene: TRBV28
CDR3aa: ASSWAETQY

d_gene: TRBD1
j_gene: TRBJ2-7
v_gene: TRBV28
CDR3aa: ASSSPGQPYEQY

d_gene: .
j_gene: TRBJ1-1
v_gene: TRBV5-1
CDR3aa: ASSQPVVGTEAF

d_gene: .
j_gene: TRBJ1-1
v_gene: TRBV7-6
CDR3aa: ASSLAGAGNTEAF